Given below is one T cell receptor beta chain in context. Its specific antigen is unknown. No base quality information exists; no much larger clone differs at one position. The CDR3 contains 15 residues, cysteine and phenylalanine counted. The retained sequence is limited to the CDR3, 45 bases, with the frame set at the first base. Trimming takes 2 bases from V and 4 bases from J, and the germline ends sit 15 bases apart. CDR1 and CDR2, looked up from the germline V gene, are SGHRS and YFSETQ. The source of the sample is a study of T cells after yellow fever vaccination (dated by TCRdb to the late 2010s). In terms of the full investigation: The SMART-Seq v4 Ultra Low Input RNA kit was used to prepare libraries from fractions with low cell numbers. Two healthy male donors made up the cohort, one aged 18 to 30 years and the other aged 30 to 40 years. To follow T-cell clones before and after primary and booster YFV17D yellow fever vaccination, bulk TCR alpha and beta repertoires were sequenced over time. Blood was collected at multiple timepoints before and after primary and secondary immunization, and bulk PBMC replicates and cell subsets were isolated. Study-wide findings and limitations: After the booster, most clones that had expanded after primary vaccination were detected again (about 97% of CD4 and around nine tenths of CD8), suggesting broad maintenance of memory. A small share of clonotypes occurred in both CD4 and CD8 compartments, likely arising from convergent recombination. Compared with the primary T-cell response, the secondary T-cell response was weaker but faster, peaking on day 5 rather than day 15. Computational filtering was needed because FACS-sorted repertoires could contain abundant contaminating clonotypes from the bulk population. Only a couple of donors were included in the study, so the extent to which the findings can be generalized is limited.

The treatment or condition label on this specimen signifies: live attenuated yellow fever vaccine strain. At each blood-draw timepoint, two biological replicates of bulk PBMCs were collected. PBMCs were isolated from peripheral blood using a standard Ficoll-Paque protocol. TriZol was used to extract RNA from bulk PBMCs, from CD4 and CD8 fractions, and from dextramer-positive and dextramer-negative fractions. TCR cDNA was synthesized by 5'RACE template switching, through which a universal primer site and unique molecular identifiers were introduced. Priming of cDNA synthesis was performed from both the TCR alpha and TCR beta constant segments. Libraries were amplified in two PCR steps, with sample barcodes and sequencing adapters added in the second step. Sequencing of libraries was done on Illumina HiSeq 2500 (2x100 bp) or NovaSeq (2x150 bp). From the authors' description of their analysis: MIGEC handled demultiplexing of reads and collapsing into UMI consensus sequences, while MiXCR performed V(D)J alignment. Vaccine-responding clonotypes were defined with edgeR using replicate PBMC samples, requiring FDR below 0.01 and a log2 fold change above 5 up to day 15. Each bulk clonotype was labeled CD4 or CD8 based on which sequenced repertoire, CD4 or CD8, contained the clonotype at higher abundance. The public reads were reprocessed in TCRdb via fastp at Q25 and MiXCR, keeping in-frame beta chains. When rows share a CDR3 protein, they turn into one entry using the most common DNA and genes. The V and J calls and clone size come from TCRdb's table, not from the authors' own analysis. This sample gives just under 600,000 distinct CDR3 sequences in total; approximately 15% of them show up just once. The ten largest clones take up around 15% of the sample.

This clonotype was sampled from a young man who received the YFV17D yellow fever vaccine. Rearrangement joined TRBV5-1 to TRBJ1-1; no D gene is confidently identified. The source was PBMCs, collected on the day of the yellow fever booster vaccination. CDR3 region: CASSLSSPGLTEAFF. In nucleotide form, the sequence is TGCGCCAGCAGCTTATCCTCCCCGGGTCTCACTGAAGCTTTCTTT.